Below are 5 T cell receptor beta chains sequenced from a single sample in a study of T cell changes during pregnancy in multiple sclerosis. Repertoires were generated with immunoSEQ multiplex PCR, while TCRdb's copy carries only in-frame clones and drops some. This table has 100,000 or so clones, around 92% appearing once. The sample consisted of peripheral blood, taken in the third trimester of pregnancy. The receptors come from a female donor with multiple sclerosis, enrolled in a pregnancy study.

The CDR3 sequence: CASSEFERGWGNGYTF. CDR3 bases: TGTGCCAGCAGTGAATTTGAAAGGGGCTGGGGTAATGGCTACACCTTC. The V gene is TRBV25-1, the J gene TRBJ1-2; TRBD1 might be the D (5 bases). The germline V and J ends were trimmed by 1 base and 6 bases, with 18 bases remaining between them. This CDR3 is 16 amino acids long. Germline CDR1 and CDR2: MGHDK and SYGVNS.

V usage is TRBV7-9 and J usage is TRBJ2-2, with D tentatively TRBD2 (6 bases). V was pared by 3 bases and J by 4 bases, with 12 bases between. This CDR3 has 15 amino acids. Per germline, CDR1 SEHNR and CDR2 FQNEAQ (reference sequence). The CDR3 sequence is CASSLLGSSTGELFF. In DNA, the CDR3 is TGTGCCAGCAGCTTGCTCGGGAGCAGCACCGGGGAGCTGTTTTTT.

V gene TRBV27 combines with J gene TRBJ1-5; no clear D gene. Germline CDR1 reads MNHEY; CDR2 reads SMNVEV (reference sequence). The CDR3 length is 13 residues. Deletions cut 5 bases from V and 5 bases from J, with 10 bases between. The CDR3 DNA follows: TGTGCCAGCAGTCTCGGTTCGGATCAGCCCCAGCATTTT. It specifies CASSLGSDQPQHF.

The gene calls are TRBV7-8 and TRBJ2-7; 12 nucleotides match TRBD2. Trimming took 5 bases from V and 5 from J; bases not matched to a gene: 7. The CDR3 contains 15 residues. The germline gives CDR1 SGHVS, CDR2 FQNEAQ. Here the CDR3 DNA reads TGTGCCAGCAGCCCCAAGACTAGCGGGAGAGACGAGCAGTACTTC. This translates into CASSPKTSGRDEQYF.

The table lists this clone with a count of one. This chain's CDR3 is CASSTDSGRFHEQYF. CDR3 DNA: TGTGCCAGCAGTACAGATAGCGGGAGGTTCCACGAGCAGTACTTC. The rearrangement links TRBV9 to TRBJ2-7; 10 bases match TRBD2. In germline, CDR1 is SGDLS, CDR2 YYNGEE. Trimming at V came to 5 bases and at J to 5 bases, leaving 10 bases not matched to a gene. The CDR3 runs to 15 residues.